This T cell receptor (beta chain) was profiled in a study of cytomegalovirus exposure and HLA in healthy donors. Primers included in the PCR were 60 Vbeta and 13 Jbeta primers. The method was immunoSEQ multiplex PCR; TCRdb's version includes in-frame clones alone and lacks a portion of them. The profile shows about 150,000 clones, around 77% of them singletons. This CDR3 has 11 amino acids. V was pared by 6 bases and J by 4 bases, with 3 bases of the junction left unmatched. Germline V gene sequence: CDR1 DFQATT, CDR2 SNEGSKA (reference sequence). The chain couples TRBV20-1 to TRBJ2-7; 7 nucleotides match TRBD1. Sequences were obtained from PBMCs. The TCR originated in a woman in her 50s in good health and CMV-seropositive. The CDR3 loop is CSAGQRYEQYF. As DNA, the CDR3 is TGCAGTGCGGGACAGAGATACGAGCAGTACTTC.